This T cell receptor beta chain was documented in a study of control samples from healthy donors and cancer patients. The table came from immunoSEQ multiplex PCR; TCRdb's copy has only in-frame clones and leaves some out. This table holds 90,000 to 110,000 clones, approximately 90% found once. In germline, CDR1 is MNHNS, CDR2 SASEGT. V trimming: 2 bases; J trimming: 5 bases; junction bases outside the gene matches: 5. The length of the CDR3 is 14 residues. The sequenced sample consisted of blood. The source is a woman aged 45 to 65 in good health. The chain employs TRBV6-1 and TRBJ2-7, with 8 bases fitting TRBD1. The CDR3 reads CASSERIQGDEQYV. The CDR3 region has the DNA TGTGCCAGCAGTGAAAGGATACAGGGGGACGAGCAGTACGTC.